The 12 T cell receptor beta chains given below trace back to one sample, sequenced in a study of Graves' ophthalmopathy and Graves' hyperthyroidism. Transcripts of RNA were the source for amplifying TCR beta CDR3 regions. HTBI-primed first-round RT-PCR preceded second-round multiplex PCR. TCRdb re-called the multiplex PCR reads with MiXCR, one entry per CDR3 protein. The table has around 670,000 distinct CDR3 sequences, 40% seen once. The specimen sequenced was peripheral blood. These receptors came from an adult man with Graves' ophthalmopathy.

The V gene is TRBV20-1, the J gene TRBJ2-5, with D hard to call. The CDR3 has 13 residues. CDR1 and CDR2 (germline): DFQATT, SNEGSKA (reference sequence). The ends were cut back, 1 base at V and 5 bases at J, with 11 bases in the middle. The DNA for the CDR3 is TGCAGTGCTAGAGGGCAGCAAAGGGAGACCCAGTACTTC. Translated: CSARGQQRETQYF.

V usage is TRBV27 and J usage is TRBJ2-7; D gene unclear. Germline lookup yields CDR1 MNHEY and CDR2 SMNVEV (reference sequence). The V end lost 2 bases, the J end lost 7 bases, and 15 bases lay between the germline ends. The CDR3 length is 14 residues. This chain's CDR3 is CASSLVTSEREQYF. Written as DNA, the CDR3 is TGTGCCAGCAGTTTAGTCACCAGCGAGAGGGAGCAGTACTTC.

Note on this clonotype: One base away lies a much larger clone, so this may be a sequencing read error. The chain combines TRBV2 with TRBJ1-2; the match to TRBD1 covers 10 bases. CDR1 is SNHLY and CDR2 is FYNNEI in the germline V gene. The CDR3 length is 12 residues. The CDR3: CATGTGARGYAF. CDR3 nucleotides: TGTGCCACCGGGACAGGGGCTCGTGGCTACGCCTTC.

The chain joins TRBV10-3 to TRBJ1-2; D is ambiguous. In germline, CDR1 is ENHRY, CDR2 SYGVKD. This CDR3 has 12 amino acids. Between the trimmed V and J ends, which lost 11 bases and 1 base, there was a span of 11 bases. In DNA, the CDR3 is TGTGCCGTACAAGGGAGTAACTATGGCTACACCTTC. Translation: CAVQGSNYGYTF.

This clonotype was picked up many times. The rearrangement links TRBV7-2 to TRBJ2-7; 7 nucleotides align to TRBD1. Losses at the gene ends were 0 bases for V and 2 bases for J; bases not matched to a gene: 1. CDR1 is SGHTA and CDR2 is FQGNSA in the germline V gene. There are 14 residues in the CDR3. CDR3 residues: CASSLAGQAYEQYF. In DNA form, the CDR3 reads TGTGCCAGCAGCTTAGCCGGACAGGCCTACGAGCAGTACTTC.

The gene calls are TRBV5-4 and TRBJ1-2; D is ambiguous. Germline CDR1 reads SGHNT; CDR2 reads YYREEE (reference sequence). Trimming took off 0 bases at V and 2 bases at J, with 5 bases between the two ends. The CDR3 loop spans 13 amino acids. In DNA form, the CDR3 reads TGTGCCAGCAGCTTGGGAATGAACTATGGCTACACCTTC. Its protein product is CASSLGMNYGYTF.

The chain links TRBV27 to TRBJ2-5; D is tentatively TRBD1 or TRBD2 (6 bases each). CDR3 length equals 15 residues. Germline CDR1 MNHEY, CDR2 SMNVEV (reference sequence). Trimming took 8 bases from V and 5 from J, leaving 21 bases between them. As DNA, the CDR3 is TGTGCCAGCGGAGCGATGTTGGGGGGCGTTGAGACCCAGTACTTC. Translating gives CASGAMLGGVETQYF.

CDR3 loop: CASTTPGQGRTGELFF. The CDR3 DNA reads as TGTGCCAGCACCACACCGGGCCAGGGGAGGACCGGGGAGCTGTTTTTT. The chain has TRBV11-1 and TRBJ2-2; D may match TRBD1 or TRBD2 (6 bases each). Per the germline V gene, CDR1 is SGHAT and CDR2 is FQDESV (reference sequence). The V and J ends lost 7 bases and 5 bases respectively, with 20 bases between them. This CDR3 contains 16 residues. Together with reference TRBV11-1 and TRBJ2-2, the CDR3 gives the full variable domain: EAEVAQSPRYKITEKSQAVAFWCDPISGHATLYWYRQILGQGPELLVQFQDESVVDDSQLPKDRFSAERLKGVDSTLKIQPAELGDSAMYLCASTTPGQGRTGELFFGEGSRLTVL.

This clonotype was seen many times. The chain uses TRBV29-1 and TRBJ2-6, with D perhaps TRBD2 (5 bases). This CDR3 has 17 residues. V lost 3 bases to trimming and J lost 0 bases, with 15 bases between them. CDR1 and CDR2 from the germline V gene are SQVTM and ANQGSEA. The CDR3 region is CSVELSGFGSGANVLTF. The CDR3 nucleotides read TGCAGCGTTGAGTTATCGGGGTTTGGCTCTGGGGCCAACGTCCTGACTTTC.

This chain joins TRBV10-3 and TRBJ2-5; weak D call: TRBD2 (7 bases). CDR1 and CDR2 (germline): ENHRY, SYGVKD. This CDR3 region has 11 residues. V dropped 3 bases and J dropped 9 bases, with 8 bases sitting between them. The CDR3, as DNA: TGTGCCATCAGTGACGGGGGGCCCCAGTACTTC. It is translated as CAISDGGPQYF.

The chain links TRBV7-9 to TRBJ1-4, with 8 bases lining up with TRBD1. V dropped 7 bases and J dropped 8; count of bases not matched to a gene: 15. This CDR3 region has 16 residues. CDR1 and CDR2 from the germline V gene are SEHNR and FQNEAQ (reference sequence). The CDR3 DNA follows: TGTGCCAGCACCAACGGGCTGATAGACAGGGGAGAAAAACTGTTTTTT. Protein sequence: CASTNGLIDRGEKLFF.

This chain links TRBV5-1 with TRBJ2-2; weak D call: TRBD2 (6 bases). The V gene's germline CDR1 is SGHRS and CDR2 YFSETQ. The length of the CDR3 is 15 residues. Between the trimmed V and J ends, which lost 1 base and 5 bases, there was a span of 12 bases. The CDR3 region has the DNA TGCGCCAGCAGCTTGATAACCGGAGGGACCGGGGAGCTGTTTTTT. This sequence encodes CASSLITGGTGELFF.